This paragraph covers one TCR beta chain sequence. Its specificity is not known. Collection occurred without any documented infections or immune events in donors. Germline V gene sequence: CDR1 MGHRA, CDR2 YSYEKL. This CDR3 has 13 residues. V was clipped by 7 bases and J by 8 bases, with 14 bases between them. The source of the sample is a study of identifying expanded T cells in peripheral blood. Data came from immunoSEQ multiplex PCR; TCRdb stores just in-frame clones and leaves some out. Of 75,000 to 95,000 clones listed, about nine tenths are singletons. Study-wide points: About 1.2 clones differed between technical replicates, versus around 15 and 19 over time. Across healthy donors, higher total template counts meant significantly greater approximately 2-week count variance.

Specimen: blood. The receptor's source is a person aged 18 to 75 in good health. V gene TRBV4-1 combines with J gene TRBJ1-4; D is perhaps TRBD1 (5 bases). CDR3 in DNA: TGCGCCAGCAAAGGGCAGGGAGGGGAAAAACTGTTTTTT. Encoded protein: CASKGQGGEKLFF.